Presented here are 16 T cell receptor beta chains from one specimen sequenced in a study of PD-1 blockade in mismatch repair-deficient tumors (dated by TCRdb to between 2016 and 2019). Library preparation used the immunoSEQ multiplex PCR assay. Here the immuneACCESS table is served through TCRdb, limited to in-frame sequences with V and J called. Missing clones are a known gap in these copies; in checked studies unresolved V genes cover under half, and the rest lacks a known reason. This sample holds 60,000 to 75,000 clones; about nine tenths were observed only once. Approximately 15% of the sample rests with the top ten. Sequencing was performed on peripheral blood, taken 52 weeks after starting pembrolizumab. The receptors here all came from an adult with mismatch repair-deficient cancer.

This clone appeared a few times. The genes are TRBV4-1 and TRBJ2-1; no clear D. The length of the CDR3 is 12 residues. With 4 bases removed from V and 7 bases from J, the gap between germline ends came to 8 bases. Germline assignment: CDR1 MGHRA and CDR2 YSYEKL. DNA for the CDR3: TGCGCCAGCAGCCCGGACGCGAATGAGCAGTTCTTC. This sequence encodes CASSPDANEQFF.

This chain links TRBV7-6 with TRBJ2-3, with no clear D. Germline-derived CDR1 and CDR2 are SGHVS and FNYEAQ. The V and J ends lost 5 bases and 14 bases respectively, with 20 bases between them. The CDR3 covers 13 residues. CDR3 DNA: TGTGCCAGCAGCCCGGGCCGCGACCCTGGATGGTATTTT. Translated, it gives CASSPGRDPGWYF.

The chain has TRBV9 and TRBJ2-7; D call uncertain. CDR1 and CDR2 from the germline V gene are SGDLS and YYNGEE. This CDR3 region has 13 residues. The V end was cut by 4 bases, the J end by 0 bases, with 8 bases between. The CDR3 DNA follows: TGTGCCAGCAGCCCTCCGAGCTCCTACGAGCAGTACTTC. Its translation is CASSPPSSYEQYF.

The V gene is TRBV29-1, the J gene TRBJ2-7; D may be TRBD1 or TRBD2 (5 bases each). Trimming took 5 bases from V and 5 from J, leaving 13 bases between them. This CDR3 spans 12 amino acids. CDR1 SQVTM and CDR2 ANQGSEA come from the germline V gene. CDR3: CSVRVGAHEQYF. The CDR3 DNA sequence: TGCAGCGTTCGAGTCGGGGCCCACGAGCAGTACTTC.

The chain uses TRBV7-9 and TRBJ2-5, with D maybe TRBD1 (6 bases). Germline V gives CDR1 SEHNR, CDR2 FQNEAQ (reference sequence). With 5 bases removed from V and 0 bases from J, the gap between germline ends came to 13 bases. This CDR3 is built from 15 residues. In DNA form, the CDR3 reads TGTGCCAGCAGCCCGGACAGAATGTACCAAGAGACCCAGTACTTC. It encodes CASSPDRMYQETQYF.

This CDR3 is CAISLKGPSQTHYGYTF. The CDR3, as DNA: TGTGCCATCAGTTTGAAAGGGCCCTCACAAACACACTATGGCTACACCTTC. The chain couples TRBV10-3 to TRBJ1-2; D is unclear. The V and J ends lost 5 bases and 3 bases respectively, with 22 bases between them. The CDR3 runs to 17 residues. The germline V gene encodes CDR1 ENHRY and CDR2 SYGVKD.

This CDR3 is CASSHPGAYEQYF. CDR3 sequence (DNA): TGTGCCAGCAGTCACCCAGGGGCCTACGAGCAGTACTTC. The chain combines TRBV27 with TRBJ2-7, with D perhaps TRBD1 (6 bases). The CDR3 consists of 13 residues. Germline-derived CDR1 and CDR2 are MNHEY and SMNVEV (reference sequence). The ends were cut back, 5 bases at V and 2 bases at J, with 10 bases in the middle.

V gene TRBV5-4 combines with J gene TRBJ2-1; no clear D gene. Trimming removed 3 bases from V and 4 bases from J, with 20 bases in between. The CDR3 runs to 17 residues. Germline CDR1 reads SGHNT; CDR2 reads YYREEE (reference sequence). As DNA, the CDR3 is TGTGCCAGCAGCTCCCGAACCGGACCAACGACTTACAATGAGCAGTTCTTC. Translated, it gives CASSSRTGPTTYNEQFF.

This clone was detected only once. The chain links TRBV7-6 to TRBJ2-7, with 8 bases matching TRBD2. With V trimmed by 4 bases and J by 3 bases, 11 bases remained unmatched. Germline CDR1 SGHVS, CDR2 FNYEAQ. The CDR3 has 16 amino acids. CDR3 in amino acids: CASSSRGGRNLYEQYF. The CDR3 coding sequence is TGTGCCAGCAGCTCCCGGGGGGGGAGAAATCTCTACGAGCAGTACTTC.

This clone has more than one count but fewer than ten. The gene calls are TRBV2 and TRBJ1-5; D is unresolved. The CDR3 is 13 amino acids. Germline-derived CDR1 and CDR2 are SNHLY and FYNNEI. The V gene lost 7 bases and the J gene lost 5 bases, with 12 bases spanning the gap. The CDR3: CASTRTLHQPQHF. The CDR3 nucleotides are TGTGCCAGCACTCGGACCCTCCATCAGCCCCAGCATTTT.

The V and J genes are TRBV15 and TRBJ2-7, with D possibly matching TRBD1 (5 bases). CDR3 size: 16 residues. Trimming left V 2 bases short and J 2 bases short, with 16 bases between. CDR1 and CDR2 (germline): LNHNV, YYDKDF (reference sequence). The CDR3: CATSRPLTALPYEQYF. The CDR3 nucleotides read TGTGCCACCAGCAGACCTCTGACAGCCTTACCCTACGAGCAGTACTTC.

The genes are TRBV27 and TRBJ2-2; maybe TRBD1 (6 bases). Germline values: CDR1 MNHEY, CDR2 SMNVEV (reference sequence). This CDR3 is 14 amino acids long. The germline V and J ends were trimmed by 11 bases and 0 bases, with 13 bases remaining between them. CDR3 bases: TGTGCCTGCCGGCACAGGGCGAACACCGGGGAGCTGTTTTTT. It is translated as CACRHRANTGELFF.

The chain combines TRBV7-9 with TRBJ2-7; 8 nucleotides align to TRBD1. Germline CDR1 and CDR2: SEHNR and FQNEAQ (reference sequence). This CDR3 comprises 14 residues. The ends lost 2 bases at V and 7 bases at J; junction bases unmatched: 7. The CDR3 region has the DNA TGTGCCAGCAGCTTACCCGGGACAGGCCGGGAGCAGTACTTC. Amino acid sequence: CASSLPGTGREQYF.

The gene calls are TRBV29-1 and TRBJ1-1, with D perhaps TRBD1 (5 bases). The CDR3 is 16 amino acids. Trimming pared 3 bases from V and 1 base from J, leaving 18 bases between. Germline-derived CDR1 and CDR2 are SQVTM and ANQGSEA. DNA of the CDR3: TGCAGCGTTGACCCCCTCCTGACAGCAGAGAACACTGAAGCTTTCTTT. Translated, it gives CSVDPLLTAENTEAFF.

This clone has a single count. The rearrangement uses TRBV27 and TRBJ2-7, with 9 bases fitting TRBD2. This CDR3 has 17 amino acids. After removal of 4 bases from V and 2 bases from J, the junction contained 12 bases not matched to a gene. Per the germline V gene, CDR1 is MNHEY and CDR2 is SMNVEV (reference sequence). DNA for the CDR3: TGTGCCAGCAGTTCTATAGCGGGAGATTGGGGAACCTACGAGCAGTACTTC. Amino acid sequence: CASSSIAGDWGTYEQYF.

The chain combines TRBV29-1 with TRBJ2-2; TRBD1 agrees at 7 bases. V lost 1 base and J lost 5; bases outside the gene matches: 7. Per the germline V gene, CDR1 is SQVTM and CDR2 is ANQGSEA. The CDR3 is 15 amino acids. DNA for the CDR3: TGCAGCGTTGAAGGTAGACAGGGTGGGACCGGGGAGCTGTTTTTT. It is translated as CSVEGRQGGTGELFF.